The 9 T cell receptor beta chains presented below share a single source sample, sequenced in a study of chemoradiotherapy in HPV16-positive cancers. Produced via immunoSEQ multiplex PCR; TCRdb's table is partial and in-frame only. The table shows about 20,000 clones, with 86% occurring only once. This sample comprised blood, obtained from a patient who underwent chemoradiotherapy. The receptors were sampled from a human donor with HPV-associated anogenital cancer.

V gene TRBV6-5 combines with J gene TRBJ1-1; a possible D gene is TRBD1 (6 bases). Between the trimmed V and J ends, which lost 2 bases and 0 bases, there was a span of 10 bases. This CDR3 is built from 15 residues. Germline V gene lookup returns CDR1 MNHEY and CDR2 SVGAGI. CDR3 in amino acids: CASSYPGAMNTEAFF. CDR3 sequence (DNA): TGTGCCAGCAGTTACCCGGGGGCTATGAACACTGAAGCTTTCTTT.

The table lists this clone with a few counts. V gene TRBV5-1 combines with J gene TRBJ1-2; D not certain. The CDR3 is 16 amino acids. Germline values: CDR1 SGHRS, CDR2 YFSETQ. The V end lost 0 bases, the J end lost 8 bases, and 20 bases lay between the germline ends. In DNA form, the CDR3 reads TGCGCCAGCAGCTTGGCCCAGAACACCTATGGACGGGGCTACACCTTC. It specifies CASSLAQNTYGRGYTF.

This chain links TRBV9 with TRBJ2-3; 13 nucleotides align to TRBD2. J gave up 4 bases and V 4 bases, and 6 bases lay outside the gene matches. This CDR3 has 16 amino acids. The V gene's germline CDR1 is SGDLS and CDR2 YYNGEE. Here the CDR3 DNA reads TGTGCCAGCAGCTCGGGACTAGCGGGGTCGGCAGATACGCAGTATTTT. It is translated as CASSSGLAGSADTQYF.

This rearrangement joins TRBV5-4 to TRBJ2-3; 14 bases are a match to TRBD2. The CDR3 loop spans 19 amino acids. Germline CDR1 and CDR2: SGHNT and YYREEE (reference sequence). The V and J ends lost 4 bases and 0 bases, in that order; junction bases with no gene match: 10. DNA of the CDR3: TGTGCCAGCAGCACCGCGAGACTAGCGGGGGGGCCGAGCACAGATACGCAGTATTTT. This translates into CASSTARLAGGPSTDTQYF.

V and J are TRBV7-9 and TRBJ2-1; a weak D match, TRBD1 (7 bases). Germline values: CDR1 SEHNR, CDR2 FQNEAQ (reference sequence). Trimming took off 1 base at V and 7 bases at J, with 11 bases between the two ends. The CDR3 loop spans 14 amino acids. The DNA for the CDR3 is TGTGCCAGCAGCTTAGAACAGGGGAGGAATGAGCAGTTCTTC. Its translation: CASSLEQGRNEQFF.

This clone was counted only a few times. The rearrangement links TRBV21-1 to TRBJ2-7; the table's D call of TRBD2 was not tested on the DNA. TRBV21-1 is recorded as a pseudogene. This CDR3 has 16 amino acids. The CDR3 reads CASSNRGRAPPFEQYF. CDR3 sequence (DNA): TGTGCCAGCAGCAATCGGGGGAGGGCCCCCCCTTTCGAGCAGTACTTC.

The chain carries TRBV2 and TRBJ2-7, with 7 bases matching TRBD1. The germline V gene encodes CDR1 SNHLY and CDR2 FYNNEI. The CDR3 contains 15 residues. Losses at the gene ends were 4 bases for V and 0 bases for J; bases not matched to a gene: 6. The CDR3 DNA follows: TGTGCCAGCAGTGGGCGACAGGGCTCCTCCTACGAGCAGTACTTC. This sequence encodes CASSGRQGSSYEQYF.

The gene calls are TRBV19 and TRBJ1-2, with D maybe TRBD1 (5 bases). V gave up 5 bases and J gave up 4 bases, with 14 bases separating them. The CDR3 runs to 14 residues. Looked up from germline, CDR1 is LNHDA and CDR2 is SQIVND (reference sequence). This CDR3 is CASSPMGLIYGYTF. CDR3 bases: TGTGCCAGTAGTCCAATGGGACTGATCTATGGCTACACCTTC.

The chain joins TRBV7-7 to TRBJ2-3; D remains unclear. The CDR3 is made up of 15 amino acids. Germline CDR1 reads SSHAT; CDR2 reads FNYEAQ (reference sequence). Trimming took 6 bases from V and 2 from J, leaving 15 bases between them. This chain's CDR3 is CASSLTSSPTDTQYF. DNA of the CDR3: TGTGCCAGCAGTTTAACATCTTCTCCCACAGATACGCAGTATTTT. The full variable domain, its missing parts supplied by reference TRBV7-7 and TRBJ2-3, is GAGVSQSPRYKVTKRGQDVTLRCDPISSHATLYWYQQALGQGPEFLTYFNYEAQPDKSGLPSDRFSAERPEGSISTLTIQRTEQRDSAMYRCASSLTSSPTDTQYFGPGTRLTVL.